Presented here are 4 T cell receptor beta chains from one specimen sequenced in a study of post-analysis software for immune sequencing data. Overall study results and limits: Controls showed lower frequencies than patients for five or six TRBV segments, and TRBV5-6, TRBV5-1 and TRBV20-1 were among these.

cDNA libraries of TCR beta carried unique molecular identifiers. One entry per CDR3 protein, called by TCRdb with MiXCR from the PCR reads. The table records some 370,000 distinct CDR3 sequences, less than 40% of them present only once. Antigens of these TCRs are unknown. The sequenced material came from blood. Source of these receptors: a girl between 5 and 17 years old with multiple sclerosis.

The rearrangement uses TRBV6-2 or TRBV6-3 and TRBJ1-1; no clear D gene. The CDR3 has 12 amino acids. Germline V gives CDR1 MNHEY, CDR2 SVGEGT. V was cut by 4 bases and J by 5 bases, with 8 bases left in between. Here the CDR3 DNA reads TGTGCCAGCAGTTGGAGCCTTACTGAAGCTTTCTTT. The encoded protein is CASSWSLTEAFF.

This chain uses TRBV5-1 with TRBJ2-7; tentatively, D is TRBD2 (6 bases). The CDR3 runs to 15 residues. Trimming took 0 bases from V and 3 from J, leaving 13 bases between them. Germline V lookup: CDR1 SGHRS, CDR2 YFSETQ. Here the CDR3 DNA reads TGCGCCAGCAGCTTGGAAAGCGGGCGATACTACGAGCAGTACTTC. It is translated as CASSLESGRYYEQYF.

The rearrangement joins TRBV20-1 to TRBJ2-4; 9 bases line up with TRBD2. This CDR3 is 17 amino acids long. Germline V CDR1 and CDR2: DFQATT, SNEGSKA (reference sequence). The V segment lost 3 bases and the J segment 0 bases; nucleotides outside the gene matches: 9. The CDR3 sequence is CSARGAGGWRAKNIQYF. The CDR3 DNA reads TGCAGTGCTAGGGGCGCGGGAGGGTGGAGAGCCAAAAACATTCAGTACTTC.

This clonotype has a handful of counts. The CDR3 protein is CASSQAKNIQYF. CDR3 DNA: TGTGCCAGCAGCCAAGCCAAAAACATTCAGTACTTC. This chain joins TRBV6-2 or TRBV6-3 and TRBJ2-4; D gene uncertain. The CDR3 runs 12 residues. Germline lookup yields CDR1 MNHEY and CDR2 SVGEGT. Trimming shortened V by 6 bases and J by 0 bases, and 3 bases separated the two germline ends.